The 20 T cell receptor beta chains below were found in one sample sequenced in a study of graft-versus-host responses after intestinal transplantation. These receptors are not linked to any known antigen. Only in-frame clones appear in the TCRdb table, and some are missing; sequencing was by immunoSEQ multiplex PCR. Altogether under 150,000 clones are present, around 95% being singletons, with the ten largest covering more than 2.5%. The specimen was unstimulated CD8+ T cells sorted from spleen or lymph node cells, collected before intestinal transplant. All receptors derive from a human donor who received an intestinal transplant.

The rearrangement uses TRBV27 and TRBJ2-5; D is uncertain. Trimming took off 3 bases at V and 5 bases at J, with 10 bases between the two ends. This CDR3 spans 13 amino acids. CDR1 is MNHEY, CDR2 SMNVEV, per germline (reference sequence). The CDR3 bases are TGTGCCAGCAGTTTTCTCCCCCCGGAGACCCAGTACTTC. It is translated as CASSFLPPETQYF.

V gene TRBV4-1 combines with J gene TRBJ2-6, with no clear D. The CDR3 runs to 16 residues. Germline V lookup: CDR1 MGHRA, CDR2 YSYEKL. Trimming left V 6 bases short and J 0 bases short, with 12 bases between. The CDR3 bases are TGCGCCAGCAGGACAAGGGTAAACTCTGGGGCCAACGTCCTGACTTTC. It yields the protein CASRTRVNSGANVLTF.

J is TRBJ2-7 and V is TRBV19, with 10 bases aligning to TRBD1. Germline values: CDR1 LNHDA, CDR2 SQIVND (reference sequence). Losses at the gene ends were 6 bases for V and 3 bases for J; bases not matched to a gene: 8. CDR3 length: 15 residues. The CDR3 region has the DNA TGTGCCAGTAGCTATCTGGGACAGGGGAACTACGAGCAGTACTTC. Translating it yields CASSYLGQGNYEQYF.

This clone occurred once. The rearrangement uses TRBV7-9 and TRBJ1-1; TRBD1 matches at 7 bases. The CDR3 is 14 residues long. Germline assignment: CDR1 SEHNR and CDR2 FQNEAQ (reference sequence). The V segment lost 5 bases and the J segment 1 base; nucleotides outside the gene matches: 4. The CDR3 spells CASSAGTANTEAFF. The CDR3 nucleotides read TGTGCCAGCAGCGCCGGGACAGCGAACACTGAAGCTTTCTTT.

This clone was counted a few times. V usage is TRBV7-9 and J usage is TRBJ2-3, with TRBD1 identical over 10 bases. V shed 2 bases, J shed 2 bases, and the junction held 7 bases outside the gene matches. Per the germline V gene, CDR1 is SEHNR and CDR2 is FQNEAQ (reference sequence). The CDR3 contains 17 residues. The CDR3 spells CASSLMWGTGDTDTQYF. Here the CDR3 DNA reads TGTGCCAGCAGCTTAATGTGGGGGACAGGGGACACAGATACGCAGTATTTT.

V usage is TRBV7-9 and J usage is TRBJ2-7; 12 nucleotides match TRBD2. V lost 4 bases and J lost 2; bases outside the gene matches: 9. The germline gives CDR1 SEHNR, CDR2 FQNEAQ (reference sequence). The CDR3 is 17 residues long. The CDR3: CASSSIPGLAGPYEQYF. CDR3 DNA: TGTGCCAGCAGCTCAATCCCTGGACTAGCGGGACCCTACGAGCAGTACTTC.

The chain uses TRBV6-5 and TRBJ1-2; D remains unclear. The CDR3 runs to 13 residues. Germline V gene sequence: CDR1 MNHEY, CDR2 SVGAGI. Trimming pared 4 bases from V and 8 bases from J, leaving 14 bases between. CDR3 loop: CASSSNPAGGYTF. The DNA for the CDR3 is TGTGCCAGCAGTTCCAACCCTGCGGGGGGCTACACCTTC.

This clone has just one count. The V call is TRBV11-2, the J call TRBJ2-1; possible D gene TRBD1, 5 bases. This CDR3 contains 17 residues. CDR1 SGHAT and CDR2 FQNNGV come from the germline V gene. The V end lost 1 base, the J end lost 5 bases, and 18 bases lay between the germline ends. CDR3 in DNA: TGTGCCAGCAGCTTAGGAGGAGTCCCCCTGACAGACAATGAGCAGTTCTTC. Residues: CASSLGGVPLTDNEQFF. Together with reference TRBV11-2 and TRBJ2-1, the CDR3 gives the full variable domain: EAGVAQSPRYKIIEKRQSVAFWCNPISGHATLYWYQQILGQGPKLLIQFQNNGVVDDSQLPKDRFSAERLKGVDSTLKIQPAKLEDSAVYLCASSLGGVPLTDNEQFFGPGTRLTVL.

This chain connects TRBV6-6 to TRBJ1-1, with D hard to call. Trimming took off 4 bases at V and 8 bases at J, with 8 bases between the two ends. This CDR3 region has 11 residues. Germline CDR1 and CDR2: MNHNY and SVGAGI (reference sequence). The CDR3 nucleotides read TGTGCCAGCAGTTTAGCCGGAGAAGCTTTCTTT. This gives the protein CASSLAGEAFF.

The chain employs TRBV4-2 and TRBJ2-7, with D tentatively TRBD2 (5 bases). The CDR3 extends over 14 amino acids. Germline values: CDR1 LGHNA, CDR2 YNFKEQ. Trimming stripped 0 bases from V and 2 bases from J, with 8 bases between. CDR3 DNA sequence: TGTGCCAGCAGCCAAGATCTCGGGACCTACGAGCAGTACTTC. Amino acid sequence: CASSQDLGTYEQYF.

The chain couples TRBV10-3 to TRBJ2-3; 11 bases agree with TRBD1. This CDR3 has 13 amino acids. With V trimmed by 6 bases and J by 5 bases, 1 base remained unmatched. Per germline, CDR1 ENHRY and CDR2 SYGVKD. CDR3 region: CAIRGQGEDTQYF. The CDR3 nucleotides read TGTGCCATCAGGGGACAGGGGGAAGATACGCAGTATTTT.

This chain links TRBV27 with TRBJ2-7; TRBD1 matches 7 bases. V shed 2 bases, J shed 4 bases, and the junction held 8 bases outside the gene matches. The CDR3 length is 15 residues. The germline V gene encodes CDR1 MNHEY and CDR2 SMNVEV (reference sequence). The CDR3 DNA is TGTGCCAGCAGTTTAACCGGGCAGGGGGTTTACGAGCAGTACTTC. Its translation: CASSLTGQGVYEQYF.

CDR3 residues: CASSVITNTEAFF. Written as DNA, the CDR3 is TGTGCCAGCAGCGTAATAACGAACACTGAAGCTTTCTTT. The chain joins TRBV9 to TRBJ1-1; no definite D call. Germline V CDR1 and CDR2: SGDLS, YYNGEE. This CDR3 is built from 13 residues. Trimming removed 1 base from V and 1 base from J, with 5 bases in between. The complete variable domain, with remaining parts taken from reference TRBV9 and TRBJ1-1, reads DSGVTQTPKHLITATGQRVTLRCSPRSGDLSVYWYQQSLDQGLQFLIQYYNGEERAKGNILERFSAQQFPDLHSELNLSSLELGDSALYFCASSVITNTEAFFGQGTRLTVV.

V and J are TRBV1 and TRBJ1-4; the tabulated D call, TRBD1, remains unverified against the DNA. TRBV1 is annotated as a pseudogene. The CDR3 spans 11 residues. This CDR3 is CTSSQPDTLFF. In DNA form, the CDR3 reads TGCACCAGCAGCCAGCCGGACACTCTGTTTTTT.

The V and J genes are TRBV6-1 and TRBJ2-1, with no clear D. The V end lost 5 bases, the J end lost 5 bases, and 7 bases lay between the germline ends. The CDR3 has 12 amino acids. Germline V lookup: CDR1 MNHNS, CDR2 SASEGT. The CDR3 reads CASSPRDNEQFF. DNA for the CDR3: TGTGCCAGCAGTCCGAGAGACAATGAGCAGTTCTTC.

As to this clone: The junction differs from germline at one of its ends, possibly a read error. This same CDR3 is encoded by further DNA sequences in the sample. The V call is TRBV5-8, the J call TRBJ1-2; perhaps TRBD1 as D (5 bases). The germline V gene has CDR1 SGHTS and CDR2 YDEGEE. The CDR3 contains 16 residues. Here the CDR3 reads CASSLATENFNYGYTF. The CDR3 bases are TGTGCCAGCAGCTTAGCGACAGAAAATTTTAACTACGGCTACACCTTC.

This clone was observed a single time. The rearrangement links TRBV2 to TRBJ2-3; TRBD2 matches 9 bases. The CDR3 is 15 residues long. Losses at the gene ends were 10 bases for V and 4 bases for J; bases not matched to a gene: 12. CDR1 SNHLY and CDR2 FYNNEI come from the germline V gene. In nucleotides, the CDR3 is TGTGCCATACACGAGGAGCGGGAGGCCTCAGATACGCAGTATTTT. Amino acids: CAIHEEREASDTQYF.

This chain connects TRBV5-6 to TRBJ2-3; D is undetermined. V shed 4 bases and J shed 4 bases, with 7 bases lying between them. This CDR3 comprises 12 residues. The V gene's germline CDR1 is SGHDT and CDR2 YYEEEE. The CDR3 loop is CASSLVADTQYF. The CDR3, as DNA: TGTGCCAGCAGCCTGGTCGCAGATACGCAGTATTTT.

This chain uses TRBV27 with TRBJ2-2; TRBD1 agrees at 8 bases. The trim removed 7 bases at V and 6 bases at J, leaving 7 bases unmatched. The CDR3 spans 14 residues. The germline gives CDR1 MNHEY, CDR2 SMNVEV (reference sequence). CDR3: CASTDPGGSGELFF. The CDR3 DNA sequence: TGTGCCAGCACCGACCCAGGGGGCTCCGGGGAGCTGTTTTTT.

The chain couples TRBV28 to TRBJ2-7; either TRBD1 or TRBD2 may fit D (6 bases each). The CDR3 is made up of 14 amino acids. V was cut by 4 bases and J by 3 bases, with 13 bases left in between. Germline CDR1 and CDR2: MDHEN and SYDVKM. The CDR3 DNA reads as TGTGCCAGCAGTTCGGGGGCCCTGGACTACGAGCAGTACTTC. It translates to CASSSGALDYEQYF.